This T cell receptor (beta chain) comes out of a study of blood T cell repertoires in COVID-19. Study background: Sites across the United States, Italy and Spain contributed samples from acute and convalescent COVID-19. PBMCs, B-cell-depleted T cells, or T cells were the source of the cDNA or gDNA that made up the material.

The data were produced by immunoSEQ multiplex PCR, yet TCRdb's version contains in-frame clones alone and is incomplete. The repertoire includes some 260,000 clones, 75% to 90% of them detected once, and roughly 6% sits in the top ten. Germline V CDR1 and CDR2: SNHLY, FYNNEI. V lost 4 bases and J lost 6; bases outside the gene matches: 3. CDR3 length equals 12 residues. All enrollees were roughly 18 to 90 years old and from fewer than 30 US areas. Clinical history reported by participants formed the basis on which cohorts were assigned. The specimen was PBMCs or T cells enriched from blood (not recorded which). This receptor was obtained from a woman younger than 45 with acute COVID-19. The genes are TRBV2 and TRBJ2-7; 7 bases map to TRBD1. In nucleotides, the CDR3 is TGTGCCAGCAGTGGGGACAGAGCCGAGCAGTACTTC. It is translated as CASSGDRAEQYF.